The clone carrying this T cell receptor beta chain has more than one count but fewer than ten. Its antigen is undetermined. This specimen comes from a study of T-cell memory formation after mild COVID-19. Study-level information: Each donor largely had its own TCR clusters.

Study-level findings and limits: The study found balanced CD4/CD8 in clones contracting day 15 to 85 and a CD4+ lean in later expanders. Specificity for SARS-CoV-2 was not confirmed among the second-wave clones peaking on day 37.

MiXCR, run by TCRdb on the 5' RACE reads, gives a single entry per CDR3 protein. The profile shows about 190,000 distinct CDR3 sequences, around 17% of them singletons. This CDR3 has 15 amino acids. In germline, CDR1 is SNHLY, CDR2 FYNNEI. Trimming removed 6 bases from V and 4 bases from J; junction bases left unmatched: 9. This chain links TRBV2 with TRBJ1-3; 7 nucleotides line up with TRBD1. What was sequenced was PBMCs or a T cell subset sorted from them (not recorded which). The sequence was obtained from an adult woman who had mild COVID-19 (a few samples of this study predate the infection). Cell type and time point are not known. This chain's CDR3 is CASRINEGAGNTIYF. The CDR3 nucleotides read TGTGCCAGCAGAATAAATGAGGGGGCCGGAAACACCATATATTTT.